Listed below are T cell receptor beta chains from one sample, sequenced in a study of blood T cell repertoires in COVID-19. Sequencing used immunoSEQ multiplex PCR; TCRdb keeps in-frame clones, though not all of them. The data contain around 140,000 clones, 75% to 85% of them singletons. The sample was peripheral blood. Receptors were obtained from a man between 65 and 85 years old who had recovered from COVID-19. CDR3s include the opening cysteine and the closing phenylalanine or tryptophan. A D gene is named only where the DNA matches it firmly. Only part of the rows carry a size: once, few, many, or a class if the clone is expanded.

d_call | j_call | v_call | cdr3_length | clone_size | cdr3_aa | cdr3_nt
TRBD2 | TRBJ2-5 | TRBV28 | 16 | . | CASSLFTSGIGETQYF | TGTGCCAGCAGTTTATTCACTAGCGGCATAGGAGAGACCCAGTACTTC
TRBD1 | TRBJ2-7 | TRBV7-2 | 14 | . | CASSLGRGSYEQYF | TGTGCCAGCAGCTTAGGCAGGGGGTCCTACGAGCAGTACTTC
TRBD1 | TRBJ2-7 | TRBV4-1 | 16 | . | CASSQDDRETYYEQYF | TGCGCCAGCAGCCAGGACGACAGGGAGACTTACTACGAGCAGTACTTC
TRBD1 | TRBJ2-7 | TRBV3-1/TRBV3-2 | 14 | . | CASSQTSGGNEQYF | TGTGCCAGCAGCCAAACTTCAGGGGGCAACGAGCAGTACTTC
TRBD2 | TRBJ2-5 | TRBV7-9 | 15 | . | CASSLGLAGQETQYF | TGTGCCAGCAGCTTGGGGCTAGCGGGCCAAGAGACCCAGTACTTC
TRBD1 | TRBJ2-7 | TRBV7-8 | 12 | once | CASSSTGLEQYF | TGTGCCAGCAGCTCGACAGGGCTCGAGCAGTACTTC
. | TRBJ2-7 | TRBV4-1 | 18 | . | CASSQDRSWEPSSYEQYF | TGCGCCAGCAGCCAAGATCGAAGTTGGGAGCCGAGCTCCTACGAGCAGTACTTC
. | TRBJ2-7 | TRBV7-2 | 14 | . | CASRTGTPPSEQYF | TGTGCCAGCAGGACCGGGACTCCCCCCTCCGAGCAGTACTTC
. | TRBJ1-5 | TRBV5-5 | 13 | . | CASSLDRDQPQHF | TGTGCCAGCAGCTTGGACAGGGATCAGCCCCAGCATTTT
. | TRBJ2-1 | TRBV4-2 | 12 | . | CASSQEANEQFF | TGTGCCAGCAGCCAAGAAGCAAATGAGCAGTTCTTC
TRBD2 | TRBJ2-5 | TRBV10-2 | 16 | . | CASSESLGRERETQYF | TGCGCCAGCAGTGAGTCGTTAGGGCGGGAGCGGGAGACCCAGTACTTC
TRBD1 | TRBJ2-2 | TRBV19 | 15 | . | CASSVGQGGTGELFF | TGTGCCAGTAGTGTGGGACAGGGCGGGACCGGGGAGCTGTTTTTT
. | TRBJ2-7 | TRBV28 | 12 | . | CASRKTGGEQYF | TGTGCCAGCAGAAAGACAGGAGGCGAGCAGTACTTC
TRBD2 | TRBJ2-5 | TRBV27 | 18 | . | CASSLEGRGGSWKGTQYF | TGTGCCAGCAGTTTAGAGGGTCGGGGAGGGTCATGGAAAGGGACCCAGTACTTC
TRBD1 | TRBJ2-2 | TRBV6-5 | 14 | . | CASSRTGRTGELFF | TGTGCCAGCAGTCGGACAGGGCGGACCGGGGAGCTGTTTTTT
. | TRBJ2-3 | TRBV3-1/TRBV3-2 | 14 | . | CASSSGRNTDTQYF | TGTGCCAGCAGTAGCGGAAGAAACACAGATACGCAGTATTTT
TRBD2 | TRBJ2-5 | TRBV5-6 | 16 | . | CASSFTNGLGRETQYF | TGTGCCAGCAGCTTTACGAACGGACTAGGGCGGGAGACCCAGTACTTC
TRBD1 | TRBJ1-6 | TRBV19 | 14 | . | CASSVDRDRSPLHF | TGTGCCAGTAGTGTCGACAGGGATCGATCACCCCTCCACTTT
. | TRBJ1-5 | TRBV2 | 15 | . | CASSELRGGYQPQHF | TGTGCCAGCAGTGAACTCAGGGGCGGTTATCAGCCCCAGCATTTT
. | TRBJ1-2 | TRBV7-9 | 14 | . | CASSLGTGLEGYTF | TGTGCCAGCAGCTTAGGAACAGGGCTGGAGGGCTACACCTTC
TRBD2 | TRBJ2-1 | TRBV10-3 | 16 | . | CAISETGSGTLEEQFF | TGTGCCATCAGTGAAACGGGTAGCGGGACACTGGAAGAGCAGTTCTTC
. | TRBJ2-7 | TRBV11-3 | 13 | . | CASSRGAGREQYF | TGTGCCAGCAGCCGGGGGGCGGGTCGCGAGCAGTACTTC
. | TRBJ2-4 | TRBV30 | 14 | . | CAGFRRSGKNIQYF | TGTGCCGGGTTCCGAAGGAGCGGCAAAAACATTCAGTACTTC
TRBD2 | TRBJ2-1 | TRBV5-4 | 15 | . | CASSPGLAGLLEQFF | TGTGCCAGCAGCCCGGGACTAGCGGGACTTCTTGAGCAGTTCTTC
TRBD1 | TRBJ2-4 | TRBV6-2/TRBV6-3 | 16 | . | CASSYRQGDAKNIQYF | TGTGCCAGCAGTTATCGACAGGGCGATGCCAAAAACATTCAGTACTTC
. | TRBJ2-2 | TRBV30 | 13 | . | CAWSSSYTGELFF | TGTGCCTGGTCTAGTAGTTACACCGGGGAGCTGTTTTTT
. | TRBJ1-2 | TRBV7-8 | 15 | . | CASSLDRVGLDGYTF | TGTGCCAGCAGCTTAGACAGGGTCGGATTAGATGGCTACACCTTC
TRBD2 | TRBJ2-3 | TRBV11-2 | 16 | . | CASSLVGAGGRDTQYF | TGTGCCAGCAGCTTAGTTGGTGCGGGAGGGCGAGATACGCAGTATTTT
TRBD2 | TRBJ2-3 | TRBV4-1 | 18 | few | CASSQDTGLAGVVDTQYF | TGCGCCAGCAGCCAAGATACGGGGCTAGCGGGAGTAGTTGATACGCAGTATTTT